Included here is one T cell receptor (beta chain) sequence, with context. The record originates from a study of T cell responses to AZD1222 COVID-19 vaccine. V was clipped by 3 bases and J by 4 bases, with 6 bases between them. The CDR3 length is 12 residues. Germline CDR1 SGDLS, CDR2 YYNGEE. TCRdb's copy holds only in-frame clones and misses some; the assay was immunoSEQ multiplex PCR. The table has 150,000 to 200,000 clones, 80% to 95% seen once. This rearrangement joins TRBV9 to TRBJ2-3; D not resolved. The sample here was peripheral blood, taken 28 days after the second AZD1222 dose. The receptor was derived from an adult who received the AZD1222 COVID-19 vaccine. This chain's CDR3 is CASSAKPDTQYF. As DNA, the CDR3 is TGTGCCAGCAGCGCGAAACCAGATACGCAGTATTTT.